This section outlines one T cell receptor (beta chain) sequence together with its context. Its specificity is unknown. This record belongs to a study of STAT5B mutations in CD4+ large granular lymphocyte leukemia. Whole-study findings and limits: CD4-sorted patient repertoires seemed more clonal than healthy CD4+ repertoires. Top patient clones used TRBV06 genes more often: 8/27 versus 2/35 in controls.

Trimming pared 7 bases from V and 2 bases from J, leaving 7 bases between. In germline, CDR1 is MDHEN, CDR2 SYDVKM. This CDR3 spans 12 amino acids. The assay was run at survey level. Source study methods: The detection floor for productive clonotype frequency was 2.59 x 10-5. Generated by immunoSEQ multiplex PCR, the TCRdb table keeps only in-frame clones and is missing some. V and J calls plus clone size are reproduced from that table; the DNA served to infer D and trimming. The sample lists some 32,000 clones, roughly 80% occurring once. This sequence was found in a human donor in good health. This rearrangement joins TRBV28 to TRBJ2-3; D remains ambiguous. The sample was CD4+ T cells from blood buffy coats. The DNA for the CDR3 is TGTGCCAGCATTGACTCCACAGATACGCAGTATTTT. The encoded protein is CASIDSTDTQYF.